Listed below are T cell receptor beta chains from one sample, sequenced in a study of blood T cell repertoires in COVID-19. Libraries were prepared by immunoSEQ multiplex PCR; TCRdb keeps only in-frame clonotypes and omits some of them. The table records tens of thousands of clones, approximately 90% of them present only once. The sequencing sample was made of peripheral blood. Source of these receptors: a woman between 45 and 65 years old with active or convalescent COVID-19. The CDR3 runs from the conserved cysteine through the conserved F or W.

V: TRBV9
CDR3: CASSVGGLSYEQYF

V: TRBV7-2
CDR3: CASSLSMSTEKLFF

V: TRBV27
CDR3: CASRGDYEQYF

V: TRBV7-3
CDR3: CASSLGGPNEQFF

V: TRBV20-1
CDR3: CSASASGGTNEKLFF

V: TRBV6-6
CDR3: CASSPWGGEVDGYTF

V: TRBV5-7
CDR3: CASSLTNRELTYEQYF

V: TRBV25-1
CDR3: CATVTGQTQETQYF

V: TRBV5-4
CDR3: CASSLAGTYEQYF

V: TRBV2
CDR3: CASSGGLAGRSYNEQFF

V: TRBV7-2
CDR3: CASSASWDSSYEQYF

V: TRBV27
CDR3: CASRSTGGPADTQYF

V: TRBV24-1
CDR3: CATSDRGGQSTDTQYF

V: TRBV5-1
CDR3: CASTSGRASTDTQYF

V: TRBV6-6
CDR3: CASNPLGRPAEQYF

V: TRBV5-1
CDR3: CASSQRTATEAFF

V: TRBV21-1
CDR3: CASSGRDRGNGYTF

V: TRBV7-9
CDR3: CASSLQTGELFF

V: TRBV3-1/TRBV3-2
CDR3: CASSQPQEAGETQYF

V: TRBV29-1
CDR3: CSVGQGVYGYTF

V: TRBV9
CDR3: CASSVVGSNYGYTF

V: TRBV5-6
CDR3: CASSIQRGGYNEQFF

V: TRBV10-3
CDR3: CAISESSGANTEAFF

V: TRBV4-2
CDR3: CASSQESPPRTDTQYF

V: TRBV2
CDR3: CASSELPRGVDTQYF

V: TRBV30
CDR3: CAWSLGQVLTLNTEAFF

V: TRBV13
CDR3: CASSSGPTNTGELFF

V: TRBV18
CDR3: CASSPNSPGHAYGYTF

V: TRBV7-8
CDR3: CASSRNTGSGNTIYF

V: TRBV7-9
CDR3: CASRPGGQGWNGGYTF

V: TRBV12-3/TRBV12-4
CDR3: CASSTGSAEAFF

V: TRBV2
CDR3: CASSEWDTMNTEAFF

V: TRBV27
CDR3: CASSLSANTEAFF

V: TRBV7-6
CDR3: CASSSVDRGSYEQYF

V: TRBV3-1/TRBV3-2
CDR3: CASSPTPGQGGLSYGYTF

V: TRBV7-9
CDR3: CASSLPLGGTEAFF

V: TRBV4-3
CDR3: CASSQGQGLNTEAFF

V: TRBV27
CDR3: CASYTGDMTEAFF

V: TRBV19
CDR3: CASSTRGVGYTF

V: TRBV5-8
CDR3: CASSLFSNQPQHF